The clone carrying this T cell receptor (beta chain) was picked up many times. As yet, its antigen is unknown. Using its own MiXCR run on the 5' RACE reads, TCRdb lists one record per CDR3 protein. Of roughly 690,000 distinct CDR3 sequences in the sample, 6.1% were seen once. This specimen belongs to a study of identical twins. Findings and caveats of the study: Invariant MAIT and iNKT cells are populations that could partly confound zero-insertion analyses.

The CDR3 contains 15 residues. Germline lookup yields CDR1 LNHNV and CDR2 YYDKDF (reference sequence). V was pared by 5 bases and J by 5 bases, with 8 bases of the junction left unmatched. This receptor was taken from a man younger than 35 in good health. The source material was naive T cells sorted from blood. V gene TRBV15 combines with J gene TRBJ2-1; 8 nucleotides match TRBD1. DNA for the CDR3: TGTGCCACCAGCGCGACAGGGGCATTCGACAATGAGCAGTTCTTC. Translating gives CATSATGAFDNEQFF. The entire variable domain, with the rest obtained from reference TRBV15 and TRBJ2-1, is as follows: DAMVIQNPRYQVTQFGKPVTLSCSQTLNHNVMYWYQQKSSQAPKLLFHYYDKDFNNEADTPDNFQSRRPNTSFCFLDIRSPGLGDTAMYLCATSATGAFDNEQFFGPGTRLTVL.